The following is a T cell receptor beta chain sequence with its context. This clone was observed a single time. The target of this receptor is not known. Within one base of it there is no much larger clone, and no base qualities were kept. TCR CDR3 regions were amplified from genomic DNA by multiplex PCR using the deep immunoSEQ assay. Extracted genomic DNA from each cell subset was distributed evenly across all wells of several immunoSEQ 96-well plates, and each plate was treated as a replicate. For sorted subsets, 200 ng of genomic DNA, equivalent to roughly 33,000 T cell genomes, went into each replicate PCR. The purified libraries were quantified using a Qubit 3.0 fluorometer, sized with a Bioanalyzer 2100, and then quantified again using the KAPA Library Quantification kit. Every immunoSEQ 96-well plate was sequenced on a dedicated single-read 150-cycle Illumina NextSeq 550 flow cell. The authors processed their data as follows. Because the immunoSEQ output included only junctional sequences and no quality scores, the filtering could not be the same as the filtering used for full-length reads. To assign V/J genes and CDR3, sequences were annotated against IMGT germline references using PyIR, a Python wrapper for IgBLAST v1.9. Reads were filtered out if the reads had weak V/J assignments (E-value above 1e-6), no CDR3, stop codons, out-of-frame junctions, or ambiguous translated residues. V3J clonotypes were defined as sequences sharing the same inferred V gene, J gene, and CDR3 amino acid sequence. The percentage overlap between two repertoires was calculated by dividing the number of shared unique clonotypes by the size of the smaller repertoire. Richness of each repertoire was evaluated using RTK rarefaction, the Chao1 estimator, and Recon v2.1 estimates of unobserved clonotypes. Generation probabilities for all TCRbeta clonotypes obtained by the gDNA method from a handful of donors were computed using OLGA. TCRdb provides this immuneACCESS table in a form limited to in-frame rearrangements. Some clones are lacking; in checked studies, under half of them reflect an unresolved V gene, and why the rest are absent is not known. V and J calls and clone size are given by that table; D and trimming were obtained from the DNA. The sample table records about 1.1 million clones; 75% to 80% of these occur just once. Approximately 0.56% of the sample belongs to the ten largest clones.

This sample was included in a study of shared clonotypes between healthy human individuals (dated by TCRdb to about 2020). Study-wide context: A few men and a couple of women, aged 18 to 49 years, made up the cohort. To estimate repertoire size and how much clonotypes are shared between individuals, the study performed deep sequencing of blood TCR repertoires from 4 to 6 healthy adults. For each donor, CD4 naive and CD4 memory were each run on three plates, CD8 naive on two plates, and CD8 memory on one plate. To increase sequencing depth and limit assay-specific biases, different laboratories used diverse techniques to prepare libraries and sequence TCR repertoires. Between about 0.85 and 9.5 billion PBMCs per donor were obtained by leukapheresis.

Overall study outcomes, separate from this receptor: Across four donors, roughly 5% of naive CD4, more than 3% of naive CD8, 2% to 2.5% of memory CD4, and about 0.4% of memory CD8 clonotypes were shared. Sampling was restricted to blood, and TCR repertoires in tissue are likely to differ from TCR repertoires in blood. Even with the large sequencing depth, rarefaction of the sorted-subset datasets indicated that sequencing was incomplete. Compared with non-shared clonotypes, the clonotypes found in all four sorted-subset donors had higher generation probabilities. Based on pairwise subsampling, the degree of clonotype sharing among donors was expected to be affected by sequencing depth. Larger estimated clonotype richness was generally found for naive subsets than for memory subsets. Because the study included only a small number of donors, the genetic and exposure-history diversity represented was limited.

Counted from cysteine to phenylalanine, this CDR3 has 16 amino acids. Only CDR3 DNA remains: 48 bases, in frame from the first base. V has 4 bases trimmed and J has 1 base trimmed; junction bases matching no gene number 7. The germline V gene specifies ENHRY as CDR1 and SYGVKD as CDR2. The donors were healthy, HIV-negative adults who had no recently reported acute infections or vaccinations. Every donor was a Caucasian adult living in Nashville, Tennessee, USA. Magnetic negative selection was used to enrich CD4+ T cells, after which naive cells were positively selected on CD45RA and the negative fraction became the memory subset. Blood was collected by leukapheresis, and PBMCs were isolated by Ficoll-Histopaque density gradient centrifugation and then cryopreserved in liquid nitrogen vapor phase. Analytical flow cytometry was used to check the purity and quantity of every magnetically sorted T cell population. Genomic DNA was isolated from each sorted fraction and quantified by UV absorbance on a Nanodrop 2000c.

The receptor's source is a man aged 18 to 29 in good health. Some clones in this sample may be carry-over from other donors' samples. Sequencing input: memory CD4+ T cells from PBMCs. The sample's cell subset or site label, decoded: CD45RA-negative fraction. The sequence links TRBV10-3 to TRBJ1-2, with TRBD1 matching 9 junction bases. The CDR3 sequence is CAISAQTGGGNYGYTF. The DNA sequence is given as TGTGCCATCAGTGCCCAAACAGGGGGCGGTAACTATGGCTACACCTTC.